The 23 T cell receptor beta chains below come from one sample, sequenced in a study of cytomegalovirus exposure and HLA in healthy donors. The PCR made use of 60 Vbeta and 13 Jbeta primers. Repertoires were generated with immunoSEQ multiplex PCR, while TCRdb's copy carries only in-frame clones and drops some. The sample has 200,000 to 250,000 clones, about 84% seen once. Sequenced sample: PBMCs. These receptor sequences come from a human donor in good health.

The chain combines TRBV6-5 with TRBJ2-1, with 8 bases aligning to TRBD2. Germline V lookup: CDR1 MNHEY, CDR2 SVGAGI. The CDR3 sequence is 13 residues long. V dropped 7 bases and J dropped 5; count of bases not matched to a gene: 4. CDR3 protein: CASMTSVNNEQFF. The CDR3 coding sequence is TGTGCCAGCATGACTAGCGTAAACAATGAGCAGTTCTTC.

The V call is TRBV4-3, the J call TRBJ1-1; tentative D call: TRBD1 (5 bases). This CDR3 comprises 16 residues. With 0 bases removed from V and 0 bases from J, the gap between germline ends came to 11 bases. Germline loops: CDR1 LGHNA, CDR2 YSLEER. CDR3 amino acids: CASSQDMGLMNTEAFF. The CDR3 DNA sequence: TGCGCCAGCAGCCAAGATATGGGGCTTATGAACACTGAAGCTTTCTTT.

This chain links TRBV5-4 with TRBJ1-1; D is undetermined. This CDR3 region has 13 residues. V lost 4 bases to trimming and J lost 0 bases, with 7 bases between them. The V gene's germline CDR1 is SGHNT and CDR2 YYREEE (reference sequence). CDR3 in DNA: TGTGCCAGCAGCCGTGAGTTGAACACTGAAGCTTTCTTT. Translated: CASSRELNTEAFF.

V gene TRBV19 combines with J gene TRBJ2-6; D unresolved. Germline CDR1 is LNHDA and CDR2 is SQIVND (reference sequence). V dropped 9 bases and J dropped 6 bases, with 12 bases sitting between them. The CDR3 loop spans 13 amino acids. The CDR3 DNA reads TGTGCCAGCCGTGTTCTAACGGCCAACGTCCTGACTTTC. Protein: CASRVLTANVLTF.

V is TRBV9 and J is TRBJ2-3; the match to TRBD2 covers 11 bases. V lost 4 bases, J lost 6 bases, and 10 bases stayed unmatched. Germline CDR1 reads SGDLS; CDR2 reads YYNGEE. The CDR3 length is 16 residues. The CDR3 nucleotides read TGTGCCAGCAGCCCGAGAGGGCCTAGCGGGAGGGATACGCAGTATTTT. Protein sequence: CASSPRGPSGRDTQYF.

J is TRBJ2-5 and V is TRBV25-1; 9 bases line up with TRBD1. The length of the CDR3 is 16 residues. The V segment lost 3 bases and the J segment 5 bases; nucleotides outside the gene matches: 10. Germline V lookup: CDR1 MGHDK, CDR2 SYGVNS. CDR3 region: CASSDPFTGTGETQYF. DNA of the CDR3: TGTGCCAGCAGTGACCCCTTTACTGGGACAGGGGAGACCCAGTACTTC.

The rearrangement links TRBV4-1 to TRBJ2-3, with TRBD1 matching 8 bases. CDR3 length: 18 residues. Germline V gene data show CDR1 as MGHRA and CDR2 as YSYEKL. V was clipped by 4 bases and J by 3 bases; unmatched bases: 15. The CDR3: CASSPRIGTGGRTDTQYF. Here the CDR3 DNA reads TGCGCCAGCAGCCCTCGAATCGGGACAGGCGGGCGGACAGATACGCAGTATTTT.

The V and J genes are TRBV11-3 and TRBJ2-5; 7 nucleotides align to TRBD1. The CDR3 totals 15 residues. Per the germline V gene, CDR1 is SGHNT and CDR2 is YENEEA. The trim removed 4 bases at V and 2 bases at J, leaving 7 bases unmatched. The CDR3 coding sequence is TGTGCCAGCAGCTCCCTCGGGACAGAGCAAGAGACCCAGTACTTC. Encoded protein: CASSSLGTEQETQYF.

The chain employs TRBV10-1 and TRBJ2-5, with D possibly matching TRBD1 (5 bases). V lost 3 bases and J 2 bases, leaving 10 bases between the germline ends. The CDR3 has 14 residues. From germline, CDR1 is WNHNN and CDR2 SYGVQD (reference sequence). The CDR3 DNA is TGCGCCAGCAGTGACCGGAAGGGGCAAGAGACCCAGTACTTC. Amino acid sequence: CASSDRKGQETQYF.

This rearrangement joins TRBV28 to TRBJ2-7; no firm D call. V shed 4 bases and J shed 2 bases, with 12 bases lying between them. Germline CDR1 is MDHEN and CDR2 is SYDVKM. This CDR3 has 14 residues. In nucleotides, the CDR3 is TGTGCCAGCAGTTCCGCCCTCAGCGCCTACGAGCAGTACTTC. Translated, it gives CASSSALSAYEQYF.

The V call is TRBV4-1, the J call TRBJ2-1; 7 nucleotides line up with TRBD1. V trimming: 0 bases; J trimming: 7 bases; junction bases outside the gene matches: 18. The CDR3 runs to 19 residues. Germline assignment: CDR1 MGHRA and CDR2 YSYEKL. CDR3: CASSQEGLKGAFSPNEQFF. Written as DNA, the CDR3 is TGCGCCAGCAGCCAAGAAGGGCTCAAGGGGGCCTTCTCCCCTAATGAGCAGTTCTTC.

The CDR3 here is CASSFRFRDTEAFF. The CDR3 nucleotides are TGTGCCAGCAGTTTTCGGTTCCGGGACACTGAAGCTTTCTTT. The chain has TRBV27 and TRBJ1-1; D uncertain. The CDR3 spans 14 residues. Germline-derived CDR1 and CDR2 are MNHEY and SMNVEV (reference sequence). The V end was cut by 3 bases, the J end by 3 bases, with 11 bases between.

The rearrangement uses TRBV7-8 and TRBJ2-1, with 9 bases aligning to TRBD1. This CDR3 spans 15 amino acids. Germline V gene data show CDR1 as SGHVS and CDR2 as FQNEAQ. J was trimmed by 4 bases and V by 2 bases; bases with no gene match: 3. The CDR3 DNA is TGTGCCAGCAGCTTACCGGGACAGGGATACAATGAGCAGTTCTTC. This sequence encodes CASSLPGQGYNEQFF.

The V call is TRBV9, the J call TRBJ2-7, with D perhaps matching TRBD2 (6 bases). Trimming took 4 bases from V and 2 from J, leaving 19 bases between them. Germline CDR1 is SGDLS and CDR2 is YYNGEE. This CDR3 has 16 residues. The CDR3 DNA reads TGTGCCAGCAGCCCATTGACTAGTCTCTCACCCTACGAGCAGTACTTC. Amino acids: CASSPLTSLSPYEQYF.

The chain is built from TRBV7-8 and TRBJ1-6; D is perhaps TRBD1 (5 bases). This CDR3 contains 15 residues. CDR1 is SGHVS, CDR2 FQNEAQ, per germline. Trimming left V 1 base short and J 8 bases short, with 12 bases between. In nucleotides, the CDR3 is TGTGCCAGCAGCTTAGGCCTGGACATGTATTCACCCCTCCACTTT. As protein: CASSLGLDMYSPLHF.

CDR3 coding DNA: TGTGCCAGCAGCTTAACAGGGGGCGCGGGTAATGAAAAACTGTTTTTT. Translated, it gives CASSLTGGAGNEKLFF. The chain carries TRBV7-9 and TRBJ1-4; 9 nucleotides align to TRBD1. The CDR3 has 16 amino acids. Trimming cost V 2 bases and J 4 bases; bases outside gene matches: 5. Germline V gene data show CDR1 as SEHNR and CDR2 as FQNEAQ (reference sequence).

The V call is TRBV6-4, the J call TRBJ1-1; D might be TRBD1 (6 bases). The CDR3 is 13 residues long. Trimming pared 2 bases from V and 8 bases from J, leaving 12 bases between. The V gene's germline CDR1 is MRHNA and CDR2 SNTAGT. The CDR3 region has the DNA TGTGCCAGCAGTGACGGGGGGGCGGTCGAAGCTTTCTTT. It translates to CASSDGGAVEAFF.

The CDR3 DNA reads as TGTGCCAGCAGCCCTGGGACAGGGCCGTCGTACACAGATACGCAGTATTTT. Translated, it gives CASSPGTGPSYTDTQYF. V gene TRBV7-9 combines with J gene TRBJ2-3; TRBD1 agrees at 9 bases. The length of the CDR3 is 17 residues. V gave up 5 bases and J gave up 2 bases; unmatched junction bases: 11. Germline V gene sequence: CDR1 SEHNR, CDR2 FQNEAQ (reference sequence). Full variable domain (outside the CDR3, taken from reference TRBV7-9 and TRBJ2-3): DTGVSQNPRHKITKRGQNVTFRCDPISEHNRLYWYRQTLGQGPEFLTYFQNEAQLEKSRLLSDRFSAERPKGSFSTLEIQRTEQGDSAMYLCASSPGTGPSYTDTQYFGPGTRLTVL.

The rearrangement joins TRBV29-1 to TRBJ1-2, with no clear D. Trimming took 5 bases from V and 4 from J, leaving 17 bases between them. CDR3 size: 14 residues. Germline loops: CDR1 SQVTM, CDR2 ANQGSEA. The chain's CDR3 is CSVFTNKGGYGYTF. CDR3 nucleotide sequence: TGCAGCGTTTTCACCAACAAGGGAGGCTATGGCTACACCTTC.

There are a few counts of this clone. CDR3 amino acids: CASSQEFGGRKAFF. In DNA, the CDR3 is TGTGCCAGCAGCCAAGAATTCGGGGGGCGGAAAGCTTTCTTT. The genes are TRBV4-2 and TRBJ1-1; TRBD1 is a possible D gene (6 bases). V was clipped by 0 bases and J by 9 bases, with 14 bases between them. Germline V CDR1 and CDR2: LGHNA, YNFKEQ. The CDR3 extends over 14 amino acids.

V is TRBV19 and J is TRBJ1-1; 10 positions agree with TRBD1. The germline V gene encodes CDR1 LNHDA and CDR2 SQIVND (reference sequence). With 4 bases clipped from V and 8 bases from J, the junction kept 19 bases outside the gene matches. This CDR3 is built from 18 residues. The CDR3 protein is CASSTNTLNRQGAREAFF. CDR3 DNA sequence: TGTGCCAGTAGTACCAATACCCTAAATCGACAGGGGGCAAGGGAAGCTTTCTTT.

This chain's CDR3 is CASRSGTSGTDTQYF. The CDR3 region has the DNA TGTGCCAGCAGGTCCGGGACTAGCGGCACAGATACGCAGTATTTT. This chain links TRBV5-4 with TRBJ2-3; 10 bases align to TRBD2. The CDR3 loop spans 15 amino acids. The germline V gene encodes CDR1 SGHNT and CDR2 YYREEE (reference sequence). V shed 5 bases, J shed 1 base, and the junction held 4 bases outside the gene matches.

The table lists this clone with a count of one. The chain joins TRBV29-1 to TRBJ1-1; 8 bases map to TRBD1. The CDR3 is made up of 15 amino acids. From germline, CDR1 is SQVTM and CDR2 ANQGSEA. J was trimmed by 7 bases and V by 1 base; bases with no gene match: 11. As DNA, the CDR3 is TGCAGCGTTGAAGGGGGGCAGGGACAGGTCTATGAAGCTTTCTTT. Residues: CSVEGGQGQVYEAFF.